The 10 T cell receptor beta chains given below trace back to one sample, sequenced in a study of identical twins. TCRdb recomputed calls from the 5' RACE reads with MiXCR, one row per CDR3 protein. The table records around 220,000 distinct CDR3 sequences, approximately 10% of them present only once. The sequencing input was memory T cells sorted from blood. These receptors were obtained from a man aged 50 or older in good health.

This clonotype occurred many times. The J gene is TRBJ2-2, the V gene TRBV12-3 or TRBV12-4, with D unclear. Trimming took 3 bases from V and 1 from J, leaving 3 bases between them. The CDR3 is 13 residues long. This CDR3 is CASSFMNTGELFF. The CDR3 bases are TGTGCCAGCAGTTTTATGAACACCGGGGAGCTGTTTTTT.

There are many counts of this clonotype. This chain links TRBV7-7 with TRBJ2-1, with D maybe TRBD2 (5 bases). The CDR3 length is 15 residues. The ends were cut back, 6 bases at V and 3 bases at J, with 15 bases in the middle. Germline V gene sequence: CDR1 SSHAT, CDR2 FNYEAQ (reference sequence). For the CDR3, the DNA is TGTGCCAGCAGTCCCGGGGAGTCCCACTACAATGAGCAGTTCTTC. Translated, it gives CASSPGESHYNEQFF. The full variable domain, with the rest looked up from reference TRBV7-7 and TRBJ2-1, is GAGVSQSPRYKVTKRGQDVTLRCDPISSHATLYWYQQALGQGPEFLTYFNYEAQPDKSGLPSDRFSAERPEGSISTLTIQRTEQRDSAMYRCASSPGESHYNEQFFGPGTRLTVL.

The chain couples TRBV12-3 or TRBV12-4 to TRBJ2-7; 9 bases align to TRBD2. The ends lost 6 bases at V and 7 bases at J; junction bases unmatched: 7. This CDR3 contains 13 residues. The DNA of the CDR3 is TGTGCCAGCAGCCCTAGCGGGAAGGGAGAGCAGTACTTC. This gives the protein CASSPSGKGEQYF.

There are many counts of this clonotype. V gene TRBV7-2 combines with J gene TRBJ2-1; tentatively, D is TRBD1 (6 bases). Germline-derived CDR1 and CDR2 are SGHTA and FQGNSA. CDR3 length: 13 residues. Trimming cost V 0 bases and J 10 bases, with 10 bases left between them. The CDR3: CASSLAQTGEQFF. In nucleotides, the CDR3 is TGTGCCAGCAGCTTAGCGCAGACAGGAGAGCAGTTCTTC.

This clonotype was counted ten times or more. The chain has TRBV10-3 and TRBJ2-1, with 9 nucleotides matching TRBD1. V lost 6 bases and J lost 5; bases outside the gene matches: 8. Germline V gene lookup returns CDR1 ENHRY and CDR2 SYGVKD. The CDR3 loop spans 15 amino acids. The CDR3 DNA sequence: TGTGCCATCAGAACGCGACAGGGGGGTAACAATGAGCAGTTCTTC. Translation gives CAIRTRQGGNNEQFF.

A few counts support this clonotype. This chain uses TRBV4-2 with TRBJ1-4; weak D call: TRBD1 (6 bases). The V end lost 0 bases, the J end lost 4 bases, and 12 bases lay between the germline ends. CDR1 and CDR2 from the germline V gene are LGHNA and YNFKEQ. The CDR3 totals 16 residues. CDR3 region: CASSQDRGSFNEKLFF. CDR3 coding DNA: TGTGCCAGCAGCCAAGATAGGGGGAGCTTTAATGAAAAACTGTTTTTT.

This clonotype appeared a few times. This sequence joins TRBV20-1 and TRBJ2-3; 13 bases match TRBD2. This CDR3 comprises 15 residues. J was trimmed by 4 bases and V by 2 bases; bases with no gene match: 3. Germline CDR1 reads DFQATT; CDR2 reads SNEGSKA (reference sequence). The CDR3 spells CSARLTSGRADTQYF. The CDR3 nucleotides read TGCAGTGCTAGACTAACTAGCGGGAGGGCAGATACGCAGTATTTT.

This clonotype was counted between two and nine times. The chain recombines TRBV15 with TRBJ2-1; TRBD2 matches 8 bases. The CDR3 consists of 16 residues. Trimming at V came to 0 bases and at J to 4 bases, leaving 5 bases not matched to a gene. Germline V gives CDR1 LNHNV, CDR2 YYDKDF (reference sequence). CDR3 sequence reads: CATSRELSGVYNEQFF. The DNA for the CDR3 is TGTGCCACCAGCAGAGAGCTTAGCGGGGTTTACAATGAGCAGTTCTTC. The whole variable domain, remainder taken from reference TRBV15 and TRBJ2-1, is DAMVIQNPRYQVTQFGKPVTLSCSQTLNHNVMYWYQQKSSQAPKLLFHYYDKDFNNEADTPDNFQSRRPNTSFCFLDIRSPGLGDTAMYLCATSRELSGVYNEQFFGPGTRLTVL.

This clonotype was seen ten or more times. The chain links TRBV30 to TRBJ2-2, with D hard to call. CDR1 GTSNPN and CDR2 SVGIG come from the germline V gene (reference sequence). V was trimmed by 0 bases and J by 5 bases, leaving 7 bases between them. CDR3 size: 13 residues. The CDR3 DNA sequence: TGTGCCTGGAGTGTACTGGGGACCGGGGAGCTGTTTTTT. It codes for CAWSVLGTGELFF.

The V and J genes are TRBV24-1 and TRBJ2-7; TRBD1 aligns across 7 bases. The CDR3 has 13 amino acids. V lost 6 bases, J lost 5 bases, and 6 bases stayed unmatched. Germline assignment: CDR1 KGHDR and CDR2 SFDVKD. The CDR3 loop reads CATSSDRVHEQYF. The CDR3 DNA follows: TGTGCCACCAGTTCAGACAGGGTCCACGAGCAGTACTTC.